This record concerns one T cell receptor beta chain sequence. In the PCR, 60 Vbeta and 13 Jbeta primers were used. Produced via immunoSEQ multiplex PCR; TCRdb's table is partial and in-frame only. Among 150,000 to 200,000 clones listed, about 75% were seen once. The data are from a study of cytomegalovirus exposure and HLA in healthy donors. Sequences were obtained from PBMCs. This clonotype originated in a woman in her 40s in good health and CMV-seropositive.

This CDR3 is CASRMGLNEKLFF. The DNA for the CDR3 is TGTGCCAGCAGGATGGGACTTAATGAAAAACTGTTTTTT. This chain uses TRBV6-1 with TRBJ1-4; tentative D call: TRBD1 (5 bases). V was clipped by 6 bases and J by 4 bases, with 9 bases between them. The CDR3 spans 13 residues. Germline assignment: CDR1 MNHNS and CDR2 SASEGT.